This T cell receptor (beta chain) derives from a study of regulatory T cells in long-lasting Graves disease. Study-wide background: The criterion for persistent Graves' disease was over 5 years of antithyroid drugs with positive TSH receptor antibodies.

The J segment lost 2 bases and the V segment lost 5 bases, leaving 7 bases of the junction unmatched. The CDR3 spans 15 residues. Germline CDR1 is MNHNS and CDR2 is SASEGT. Study-wide results and caveats: Persistent Graves' patients showed a TCR diversity that was lower than that of newly diagnosed ones.

Both iRepertoire HTBI primers and Arm-PCR of CDR3 regions were used to build the TCR beta libraries. One entry per CDR3 protein, called by TCRdb with MiXCR from the multiplex PCR reads. The sample consists of 600,000 to 850,000 distinct CDR3 sequences, 30% of them appearing once. Time point reported: persistent/refractory GD, antithyroid drugs over 5 years with positive TRAb. RNA from PBMCs was the source of the TCR library. Turning to this clonotype: The antigen is undetermined.

This chain joins TRBV6-1 and TRBJ2-3; 7 nucleotides match TRBD1. This sample comprised peripheral blood mononuclear cells (PBMCs), obtained when the disease was refractory, from a patient treated with antithyroid drugs. This clonotype was obtained from a female donor with Graves disease. The DNA of the CDR3 is TGTGCCAGCAGTATCACAGGGGCCCTCACAGATACGCAGTATTTT. The encoded protein is CASSITGALTDTQYF.